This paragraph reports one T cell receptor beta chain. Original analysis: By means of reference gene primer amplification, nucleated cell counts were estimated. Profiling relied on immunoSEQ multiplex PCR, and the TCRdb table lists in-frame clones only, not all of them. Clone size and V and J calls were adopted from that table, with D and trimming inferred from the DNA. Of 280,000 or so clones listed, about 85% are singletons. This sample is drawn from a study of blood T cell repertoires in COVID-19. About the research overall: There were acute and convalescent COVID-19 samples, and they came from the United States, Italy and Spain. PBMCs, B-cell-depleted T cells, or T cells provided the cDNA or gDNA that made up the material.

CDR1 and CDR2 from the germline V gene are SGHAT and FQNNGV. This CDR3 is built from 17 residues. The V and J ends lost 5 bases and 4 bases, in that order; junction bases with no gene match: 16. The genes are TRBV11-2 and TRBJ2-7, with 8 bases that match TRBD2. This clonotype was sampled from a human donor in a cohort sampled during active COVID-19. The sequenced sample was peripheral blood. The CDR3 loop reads CASSPGLGGYLLYEQYF. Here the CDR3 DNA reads TGTGCCAGCAGCCCGGGACTAGGGGGATACCTTTTATACGAGCAGTACTTC.